The T cell receptor beta chain under discussion was sequenced for a study of blood T cell repertoires in COVID-19. The germline V gene has CDR1 GTSNPN and CDR2 SVGIG (reference sequence). The CDR3 length is 10 residues. Produced via immunoSEQ multiplex PCR; TCRdb's table is partial and in-frame only. There are under 450,000 clones in the sample; less than 90% occur only once, and 3% lies in the top ten. Comments on this clone: The junction shows a germline mismatch at one end, possibly a read error.

Sequenced: PBMCs or T cells enriched from blood (not recorded which). This chain links TRBV30 with TRBJ2-3; possibly TRBD1 for D (6 bases). The receptor comes from a woman aged 25 to 39 who had recovered from COVID-19. As DNA, the CDR3 is TGTGCCTGGGGTGGCCCCGGGACAACTTTT. It yields the protein CAWGGPGTTF.